This T cell receptor beta chain was recovered during a study of cytomegalovirus exposure and HLA in healthy donors. Overall study context: Roughly 89 million unique TCR sequences came from HLA-typed donors in an early release. Study-wide points: A later analysis revealed that TCR association rates differed between HLA loci, peaking at DRB1 and bottoming out at HLA-C. High sensitivity and specificity were reportedly achieved when the classifier diagnosed cytomegalovirus status. In an earlier analysis, productive rearrangement rates for most beta V segments clustered near 87% or 30%.

Primers for the PCR totalled 60 Vbeta and 13 Jbeta. Using immunoSEQ multiplex PCR, the repertoire was profiled, and TCRdb retains in-frame clones only, with some absent. The sample contains some 150,000 clones, 70% to 90% of which appear only once. For this clone: Its antigen is unknown.

Trimming removed 2 bases from V and 6 bases from J, with 13 bases in between. CDR1 and CDR2 (germline): LNHDA, SQIVND (reference sequence). The CDR3 loop spans 14 amino acids. The rearrangement links TRBV19 to TRBJ1-2; D is uncertain. This TCR came from a young woman in good health and CMV-seronegative. Specimen: PBMCs. The CDR3 region is CASSIRGLGDGYTF. In nucleotides, the CDR3 is TGTGCCAGTAGTATAAGAGGGTTGGGAGATGGCTACACCTTC.